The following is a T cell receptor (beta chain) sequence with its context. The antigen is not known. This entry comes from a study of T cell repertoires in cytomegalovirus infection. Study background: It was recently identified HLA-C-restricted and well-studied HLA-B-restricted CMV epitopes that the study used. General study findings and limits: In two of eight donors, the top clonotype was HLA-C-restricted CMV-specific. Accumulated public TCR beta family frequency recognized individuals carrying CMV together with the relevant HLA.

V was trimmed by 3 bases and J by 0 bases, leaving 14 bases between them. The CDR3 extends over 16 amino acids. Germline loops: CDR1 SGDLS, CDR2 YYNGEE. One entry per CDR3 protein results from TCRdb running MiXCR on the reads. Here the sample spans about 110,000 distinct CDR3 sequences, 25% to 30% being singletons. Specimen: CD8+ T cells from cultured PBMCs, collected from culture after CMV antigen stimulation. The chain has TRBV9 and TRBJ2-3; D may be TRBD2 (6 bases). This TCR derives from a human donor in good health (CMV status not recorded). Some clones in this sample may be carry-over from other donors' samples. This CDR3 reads CASSAEGRSSTDTQYF. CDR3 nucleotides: TGTGCCAGCAGCGCGGAGGGGCGGAGTAGCACAGATACGCAGTATTTT.